This TCR beta chain stems from a study of T cells in Graves' hyperthyroidism and ophthalmopathy. The study, taken as a whole, reports: Most expanded thyroid clonotypes above 0.001 recurred in blood.

This clonotype has a handful of counts. What it binds is unknown. RNA transcripts gave rise to amplified TCR beta CDR3 regions. The HTBI set primed first-round TCR CDR3 RT-PCR. TCRdb independently ran MiXCR on the multiplex PCR reads; one entry per CDR3 protein. The table records hundreds of thousands of distinct CDR3 sequences, 35% to 45% of them present only once. Stable Graves' hyperthyroidism meant no ophthalmopathy progression within 18 months. Germline V lookup: CDR1 SGHRS, CDR2 YFSETQ. The V and J ends lost 2 bases and 2 bases, in that order; junction bases with no gene match: 7. The CDR3 spans 16 residues.

Sequencing used blood. The gene calls are TRBV5-1 and TRBJ2-5, with TRBD2 identical over 9 bases. The source is a man aged 18 to 29 with Graves' hyperthyroidism. As DNA, the CDR3 is TGCGCCAGCAGCTTCGGGCTAGCGGGATTTCAAGAGACCCAGTACTTC. Translation: CASSFGLAGFQETQYF.